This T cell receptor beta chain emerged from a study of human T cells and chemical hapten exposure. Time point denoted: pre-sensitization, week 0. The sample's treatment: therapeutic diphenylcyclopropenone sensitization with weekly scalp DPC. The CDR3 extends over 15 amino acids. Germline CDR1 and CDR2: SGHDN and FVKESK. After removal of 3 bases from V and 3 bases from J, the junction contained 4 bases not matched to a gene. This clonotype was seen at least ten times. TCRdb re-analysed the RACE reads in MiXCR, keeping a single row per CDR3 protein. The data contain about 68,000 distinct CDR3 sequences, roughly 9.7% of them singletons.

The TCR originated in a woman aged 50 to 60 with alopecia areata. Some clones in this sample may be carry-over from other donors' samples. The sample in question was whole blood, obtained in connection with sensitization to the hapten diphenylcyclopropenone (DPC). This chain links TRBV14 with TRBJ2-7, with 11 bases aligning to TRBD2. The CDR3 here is CASSQTSGKNYEQYF. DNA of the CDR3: TGTGCCAGCAGCCAGACTAGCGGGAAGAACTACGAGCAGTACTTC.